This TCR beta chain was identified in a study of CD8 T cells in ankylosing spondylitis. Findings of the study overall: Disease-linked clones proved CD8+ and comparatively uncommon in peripheral blood. About 8 highly homologous variants made up a TCR beta motif, and this motif appeared characteristic of ankylosing spondylitis blood. Previously reported in reactive arthritis synovial fluid and blood were some of the motif variants. The authors reported significant enrichment of disease-linked clones in matched ankylosing spondylitis synovial fluid.

Molecular-barcoded quantitative 5'-RACE produced these TCR beta libraries. MiXCR, run by TCRdb on the 5' RACE reads, gives a single entry per CDR3 protein. The sample records more than 400,000 distinct CDR3 sequences, about 5.2% being singletons. This clonotype appeared many times. Its antigen is still unknown. With 4 bases removed from V and 3 bases from J, the gap between germline ends came to 15 bases. The CDR3 spans 14 residues. CDR1 SQVTM and CDR2 ANQGSEA come from the germline V gene. V gene TRBV29-1 combines with J gene TRBJ2-5; D may correspond to TRBD1 or TRBD2 (7 bases each). The receptor was derived from a male donor with ankylosing spondylitis. The specimen was blood, either unsorted or a sorted T cell fraction (not recorded which). CDR3 sequence reads: CSVVSRGREETQYF. The CDR3 DNA sequence: TGCAGCGTTGTAAGCAGGGGGAGGGAAGAGACCCAGTACTTC.